A selection of T cell receptor beta chains follows, all from one sample in a study of blood T cells in healthy people across ages. From the 5' RACE reads, TCRdb called clonotypes with MiXCR, one entry per CDR3 protein. The table lists 1,500,000 or so distinct CDR3 sequences, roughly 43% of them singletons, with over 3.5% in the top ten. The sequenced sample was blood. The receptors shown here come from a woman aged 18-30 years in good health. Both conserved end residues are part of each CDR3. The size field is filled for only some rows; it gives once, few, many or a size class.

TRBV2	many	CASSGGLGNEQFF
TRBV2	.	CASSEEGVAAYEQYF
TRBV25-1	.	CASSAKQGPPLHF
TRBV20-1	.	CSAQPGTSGGNEQFF
TRBV6-6	.	CASSYTGGENTIYF
TRBV28	.	CASSLPSGRRPDTQYF
TRBV15	many	CATSEGNYGYTF
TRBV6-1	few	CASTSPDRALYGYTF
TRBV20-1	.	CSTLDGNYGYTF
TRBV2	.	CASSGVSNTGELFF
TRBV4-1	.	CASSQARGAYEQFF
TRBV6-5	.	CAGSSDRDRGGNEQFF
TRBV29-1	.	CSVLARQGWSNEQFF
TRBV13	few	CASTLLGGTEAFF
TRBV10-3	few	CAISESLGTASNTEAFF
TRBV5-1	.	CASSLGATSQETQFF
TRBV6-2/TRBV6-3	.	CASVKNRGLSTDTQYF
TRBV11-2	.	CASSNLGPSYEQYF
TRBV9	few	CASSEGLAVTSSYNEQFF
TRBV7-2	few	CASSWPGTGNPDTQYF